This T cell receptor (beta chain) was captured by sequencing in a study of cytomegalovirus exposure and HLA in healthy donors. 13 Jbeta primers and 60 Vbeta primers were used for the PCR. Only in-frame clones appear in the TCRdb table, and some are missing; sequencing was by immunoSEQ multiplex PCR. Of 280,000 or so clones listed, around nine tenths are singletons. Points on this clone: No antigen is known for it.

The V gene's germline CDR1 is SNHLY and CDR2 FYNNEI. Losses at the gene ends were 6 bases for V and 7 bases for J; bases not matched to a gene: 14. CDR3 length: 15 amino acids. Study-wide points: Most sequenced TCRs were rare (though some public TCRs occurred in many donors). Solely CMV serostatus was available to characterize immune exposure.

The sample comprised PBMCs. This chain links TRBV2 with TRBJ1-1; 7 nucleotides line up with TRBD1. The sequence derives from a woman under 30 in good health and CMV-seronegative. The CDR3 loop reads CASRTETGVEREAFF. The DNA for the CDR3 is TGTGCCAGCAGGACCGAAACAGGGGTCGAGCGTGAAGCTTTCTTT.